Listed below are T cell receptor beta chains from one sample, sequenced in a study of T cell repertoires in cytomegalovirus infection. Each CDR3 protein gets one entry after TCRdb re-called the reads with MiXCR. The sample lists approximately 500,000 distinct CDR3 sequences, 16% occurring once. The sequenced sample consisted of CD8+ T cells from PBMCs. The receptors were sampled from a human donor in good health (CMV status not recorded). Some clones in this sample may be carry-over from other donors' samples. Both conserved end residues are part of each CDR3. A D gene is named only where the DNA matches it firmly. The size field is filled for only some rows; it gives once, few, many or a size class.

v_gene: TRBV28; j_gene: TRBJ1-6; d_gene: NA; abundance: many; CDR3nt: TGTGCCAGCGCCTCAATGCAGGGTAGAAATTCACCCCTCCACTTT; CDR3aa: CASASMQGRNSPLHF
v_gene: TRBV29-1; j_gene: TRBJ2-7; d_gene: TRBD1; abundance: NA; CDR3nt: TGCAGCGTTGAAGATCTAGGACAGGGGAACGAGCAGTACTTC; CDR3aa: CSVEDLGQGNEQYF
v_gene: TRBV5-4; j_gene: TRBJ1-2; d_gene: TRBD1; abundance: NA; CDR3nt: TGTGCCAGCAGCAACCCGGGACAGGGGGCGACTAACTATGGCTACACCTTC; CDR3aa: CASSNPGQGATNYGYTF
v_gene: TRBV19; j_gene: TRBJ1-1; d_gene: NA; abundance: many; CDR3nt: TGTGCCAGTAGTATAGTGGGGACAAACCCTCGCACTGAAGCTTTCTTT; CDR3aa: CASSIVGTNPRTEAFF
v_gene: TRBV3-1; j_gene: TRBJ2-7; d_gene: NA; abundance: NA; CDR3nt: TGTGCCAGCAGCCAAGATCCAGGGGAACGCTACGAGCAGTACTTC; CDR3aa: CASSQDPGERYEQYF
v_gene: TRBV12-5; j_gene: TRBJ2-7; d_gene: TRBD2; abundance: few; CDR3nt: TGTGCTAGTGGTTTGGTATATACTAGCGGGCCCTCCTACGAGCAGTACTTC; CDR3aa: CASGLVYTSGPSYEQYF
v_gene: TRBV6-1; j_gene: TRBJ1-1; d_gene: TRBD1; abundance: few; CDR3nt: TGTGCCAGCAGTGCCCGGGACAGGTACATGAACACTGAAGCTTTCTTT; CDR3aa: CASSARDRYMNTEAFF
v_gene: TRBV7-9; j_gene: TRBJ2-7; d_gene: NA; abundance: many; CDR3nt: TGTGCCAGCAGACCGGGATCATCCTACGAGCAGTACTTC; CDR3aa: CASRPGSSYEQYF
v_gene: TRBV27; j_gene: TRBJ1-6; d_gene: NA; abundance: many; CDR3nt: TGTGCCAGCAGTCACACAGGGTATAATTCACCCCTCCACTTT; CDR3aa: CASSHTGYNSPLHF
v_gene: TRBV12-3/TRBV12-4; j_gene: TRBJ1-1; d_gene: NA; abundance: many; CDR3nt: TGTGCCAGCACTCTTTTCGTCAGGGGTGTGAACACTGAAGCTTTCTTT; CDR3aa: CASTLFVRGVNTEAFF
v_gene: TRBV12-3/TRBV12-4; j_gene: TRBJ1-2; d_gene: NA; abundance: many; CDR3nt: TGTGCCACCTCTGTTGGGACACCCTTCGGATCGGGTGGCTACACCTTC; CDR3aa: CATSVGTPFGSGGYTF
v_gene: TRBV28; j_gene: TRBJ2-1; d_gene: NA; abundance: few; CDR3nt: TGTGCCAGCACCTTCTCGGTGGACGCCTACAATGAGCAGTTCTTC; CDR3aa: CASTFSVDAYNEQFF
v_gene: TRBV2; j_gene: TRBJ2-3; d_gene: NA; abundance: NA; CDR3nt: TGTGCCAGCAGTCAAAGATCTGTGGACAGTTACACAACAGATACGCAGTATTTT; CDR3aa: CASSQRSVDSYTTDTQYF
v_gene: TRBV7-6; j_gene: TRBJ2-2; d_gene: TRBD2; abundance: many; CDR3nt: TGTGCCAGCAGCTTGGACCCGGGACTAGCGGATTCGAACACCGGGGAGCTGTTTTTT; CDR3aa: CASSLDPGLADSNTGELFF
v_gene: TRBV2; j_gene: TRBJ2-4; d_gene: NA; abundance: few; CDR3nt: TGTGCCAGCAGTGATGGGACTGAAAACATTCAGTACTTC; CDR3aa: CASSDGTENIQYF
v_gene: TRBV6-1; j_gene: TRBJ1-6; d_gene: NA; abundance: NA; CDR3nt: TGTGCCAGCACCTTGAGGGGTTCCAATTCACCCCTCCACTTT; CDR3aa: CASTLRGSNSPLHF
v_gene: TRBV28; j_gene: TRBJ1-4; d_gene: TRBD1; abundance: many; CDR3nt: TGTGCCAGCAGTTACCCCGGACAGGGCCCAACTAATGAAAAACTGTTTTTT; CDR3aa: CASSYPGQGPTNEKLFF
v_gene: TRBV29-1; j_gene: TRBJ2-7; d_gene: NA; abundance: NA; CDR3nt: TGCAGCGTGGTAGGGGACCCCTCTGAGCAGTACTTC; CDR3aa: CSVVGDPSEQYF
v_gene: TRBV28; j_gene: TRBJ1-4; d_gene: TRBD1; abundance: few; CDR3nt: TGTGCCAGCAGTTTGGGACAGGGGGCAACTAATGAAAAACTGTTTTTT; CDR3aa: CASSLGQGATNEKLFF
v_gene: TRBV19; j_gene: TRBJ1-1; d_gene: NA; abundance: NA; CDR3nt: TGTGCCAGTAGTATAGATTGGCGGTTGAGGGGTCCGGACACTGAAGCTTTCTTT; CDR3aa: CASSIDWRLRGPDTEAFF
v_gene: TRBV6-1; j_gene: TRBJ2-1; d_gene: TRBD2; abundance: few; CDR3nt: TGTGCCAGCCGTCGGGGGGGAGAGGGTAATGAGCAGTTCTTC; CDR3aa: CASRRGGEGNEQFF
v_gene: TRBV27; j_gene: TRBJ1-2; d_gene: NA; abundance: few; CDR3nt: TGTGCCAGCAGTAAGACGGATTCGCGTGGCTACACCTTC; CDR3aa: CASSKTDSRGYTF
v_gene: TRBV27; j_gene: TRBJ1-4; d_gene: NA; abundance: NA; CDR3nt: TGTGCCAGCAGTACTGGGGGCGGTCCCTTGAAAAAACTGTTTTTT; CDR3aa: CASSTGGGPLKKLFF
v_gene: TRBV15; j_gene: TRBJ1-2; d_gene: NA; abundance: few; CDR3nt: TGTGCCACCAGCAGAGATTTTGGGCAATCTAACTATGGCTACACCTTC; CDR3aa: CATSRDFGQSNYGYTF
v_gene: TRBV7-9; j_gene: TRBJ1-1; d_gene: NA; abundance: many; CDR3nt: TGTGCCAGCAGCTTACGGCAGGAAGCTTTCTTT; CDR3aa: CASSLRQEAFF
v_gene: TRBV7-3; j_gene: TRBJ2-3; d_gene: TRBD1; abundance: many; CDR3nt: TGTGCCAGCAGCCCCCGACAGGGAGGCACAGATACGCAGTATTTT; CDR3aa: CASSPRQGGTDTQYF
v_gene: TRBV29-1; j_gene: TRBJ2-5; d_gene: TRBD1; abundance: NA; CDR3nt: TGCAGCGTTGAAGAGTGGCAGGGGGAAGAGACCCAGTACTTC; CDR3aa: CSVEEWQGEETQYF
v_gene: TRBV19; j_gene: TRBJ1-3; d_gene: NA; abundance: NA; CDR3nt: TGTGCCACCACAACAGGGACCACCATATATTTT; CDR3aa: CATTTGTTIYF
v_gene: TRBV27; j_gene: TRBJ2-2; d_gene: TRBD2; abundance: NA; CDR3nt: TGTGCCAGCAGTTTCGGACGGGAGGCGGACACCGGGGAGCTGTTTTTT; CDR3aa: CASSFGREADTGELFF
v_gene: TRBV9; j_gene: TRBJ2-5; d_gene: NA; abundance: few; CDR3nt: TGTGCCAGCAGCCCATACGGGAATCAAGAGACCCAGTACTTC; CDR3aa: CASSPYGNQETQYF
v_gene: TRBV12-5; j_gene: TRBJ1-1; d_gene: NA; abundance: few; CDR3nt: TGTGCTAGTGGTTTGTCGAACACTGAAGCTTTCTTT; CDR3aa: CASGLSNTEAFF
v_gene: TRBV6-5; j_gene: TRBJ1-5; d_gene: NA; abundance: NA; CDR3nt: TGTGCCAGCAGTTACCAGGAGGGGGGCCAGCCCCAGCATTTT; CDR3aa: CASSYQEGGQPQHF
v_gene: TRBV6-5; j_gene: TRBJ2-1; d_gene: NA; abundance: many; CDR3nt: TGTGCCAGCAGTCCTACGGGCCTTAGCTCCTACAATGAGCAGTTCTTC; CDR3aa: CASSPTGLSSYNEQFF
v_gene: TRBV11-3; j_gene: TRBJ2-7; d_gene: NA; abundance: many; CDR3nt: TGTGCCAGCAGCTTCCTGGCCACGACCTACGAGCAGTACTTC; CDR3aa: CASSFLATTYEQYF
v_gene: TRBV27; j_gene: TRBJ2-3; d_gene: TRBD2; abundance: NA; CDR3nt: TGTGCCAGCAGTTTATACGGGGGGGAGGGCACAGATACGCAGTATTTT; CDR3aa: CASSLYGGEGTDTQYF
v_gene: TRBV7-2; j_gene: TRBJ2-7; d_gene: NA; abundance: many; CDR3nt: TGTGCCAGCAGCCTCCCCCTTCGACAGCCAGACGAGCAGTACTTC; CDR3aa: CASSLPLRQPDEQYF
v_gene: TRBV13; j_gene: TRBJ1-2; d_gene: TRBD1; abundance: NA; CDR3nt: TGTGCCAGCACGACAGGGGGCATTGGAGCTAACTATGGCTACACCTTC; CDR3aa: CASTTGGIGANYGYTF
v_gene: TRBV10-2; j_gene: TRBJ1-1; d_gene: NA; abundance: many; CDR3nt: TGCGCCAGCAGTGAGTCCCCGGGTTGGACTGAAGCTTTCTTT; CDR3aa: CASSESPGWTEAFF
v_gene: TRBV4-1; j_gene: TRBJ2-2; d_gene: TRBD1; abundance: NA; CDR3nt: TGCGCCAGCAGCCAAGGGACAGGCTCCACCGGGGAGCTGTTTTTT; CDR3aa: CASSQGTGSTGELFF
v_gene: TRBV10-3; j_gene: TRBJ1-1; d_gene: NA; abundance: few; CDR3nt: TGTGCCATCAAGTCGGGTACGGTGGACACTGAAGCTTTCTTT; CDR3aa: CAIKSGTVDTEAFF
v_gene: TRBV7-2; j_gene: TRBJ1-2; d_gene: NA; abundance: many; CDR3nt: TGTGCCAGCAGCTTGAGGGCTATGGGGCTAGATGGCTACACCTTC; CDR3aa: CASSLRAMGLDGYTF
v_gene: TRBV12-5; j_gene: TRBJ1-1; d_gene: TRBD1; abundance: many; CDR3nt: TGTGCTAGTACACTCCTGGGGACAGGGGGCTGGGGTGAAGCTTTCTTT; CDR3aa: CASTLLGTGGWGEAFF
v_gene: TRBV2; j_gene: TRBJ2-5; d_gene: NA; abundance: many; CDR3nt: TGTGCCAGCAGGGAAAAAGAGACCCAGTACTTC; CDR3aa: CASREKETQYF